The entry that follows covers one T cell receptor (beta chain) sequence. This clonotype was seen repeatedly, ten times or more. Its antigen remains unidentified. Nothing much larger sits one base from this clone, and base qualities are not available. The lymph node samples were taken from the axillary draining lymph nodes of breast cancer patients. Sequencing took place on an Illumina HiSeq 2000. TCR beta chain libraries were generated by multiplex PCR amplification. The amplified TCR beta chain products were analyzed by high-throughput sequencing. TCRdb cleaned the public reads at Q25 with fastp, built clones with MiXCR and kept in-frame beta chains. When rows share a CDR3 protein, they turn into one entry using the most common DNA and genes. The sample contains about 140,000 distinct CDR3 sequences, 32% of them found a single time. The top ten clones comprise around 2.3% of the sample. This record comes from a study of breast tumors, draining lymph nodes, adjacent tissues (dated by TCRdb to about 2016). Regarding the research as a whole: TCR beta repertoires were compared across tumor, adjacent nontumor tissue and axillary lymph nodes obtained from breast cancer patients. In human breast cancer, the study set out to evaluate how tumor, surrounding tissue and draining lymph node repertoires relate to one another and whether T cells may move between these sites.

Including cysteine and phenylalanine, the CDR3 has 15 amino acids. The entry retains the CDR3 DNA only, 45 bases that are in frame from base 1. At the junction V is shortened by 6 bases and J by 1 base, with 15 bases in between. The germline V gene (reference sequence) yields MNHNY for CDR1 and SVGAGI for CDR2. What the authors observed across the whole study: The study presented the conclusion that tumor T cells originate in lymph nodes as consistent with a hypothesis, not as something directly demonstrated. The data were considered consistent with the idea that most tumor T cells come from the lymph node and then expand in tumor tissue. Tumor and nontumor tissue repertoires were significantly more similar in luminal-like than in basal-like breast cancer. Tumor T-cell repertoires showed less diversity than lymph node repertoires and more diversity than nontumor tissue repertoires, and tumor T-cell repertoires showed preferential V and J gene usage.

Material: axillary lymph node tissue. The receptor's source is a female donor with breast cancer. Some clones in this sample may be carry-over from other donors' samples. This chain joins TRBV6-6 to TRBJ1-2, with the identity of the D gene unclear. This receptor has the CDR3 CASRADPTSNYGYTF. The DNA sequence is as follows: TGTGCCAGCAGAGCCGACCCGACAAGTAACTATGGCTACACCTTC.